The sequence of this T cell receptor beta chain was determined in a study of neurological immune-mediated disorders (dated by TCRdb to 2018 to 2020). Looking at the study overall: The study compared peripheral blood TCR-beta repertoires of HTLV-I-associated myelopathy (HAM/TSP) patients, multiple sclerosis patients and healthy controls using UMI-based sequencing. The roughly 99 TCR-beta libraries covered PBMC samples along with longitudinal samples, technical triplicates, and paired sorted CD4+ and CD8+ T-cell subsets. The cohort comprised 68 subjects: approximately 15 HAM/TSP patients, roughly 34 multiple sclerosis patients and some 20 healthy controls.

The table lists this clonotype with many counts. Its antigen is not yet known. The input lacks base qualities; no much larger clone sits a single base away. cDNA was synthesized by template-switch 5'RACE using a primer carrying a 10-nucleotide random unique molecular identifier by which each TCR transcript was tagged. Over 180 million TCR-beta sequences, covering 15-18 subjects, were produced in each sequencing run. The RNeasy kit was used for extraction of total RNA. TCR-beta VDJ regions were amplified with primers for the TCR constant region and the 5'RACE anchor, using the KAPA Real-time Library Amplification kit. A first PCR added sample indexes and Illumina adaptors, and a second PCR then raised library yield. After purification with Ampure beads, the TCR product of roughly 650 bp was size-selected on a 2% E-gel SizeSelection system. Before pooling, library quality was checked on a Bioanalyzer, concentration was measured with Qubit, and libraries were quantified with the Kapa Library Quantification kit. Libraries were sequenced paired-end 2 x 150 bp on an Illumina HiSeq 2500. To increase sequence diversity, roughly 23-30% phiX was spiked into each library pool. Regarding the original processing steps: The quality-filtered reads were processed with the UMI-based MiGEC pipeline, whose error correction step removed more than 80% of the raw TCR sequences. IMGT germline references were used for alignment of VDJ genes, and clonotypes were defined by a unique CDR3 amino acid sequence together with V-J genes. Clonal expansion, Shannon diversity and CDR3 relatedness (CalcPairwiseDistances, ClusterSamples) were evaluated with VDJtools, and phylogenetic trees were built with CLCbio workbench. Clones with at least 8 unique UMIs were defined as expanded, with this threshold being based on coefficient-of-variation modelling across technical triplicates. The raw public data were reprocessed by TCRdb itself: fastp quality trimming at Q25, MiXCR clonotype calling, in-frame beta chains only. Rows are combined by CDR3 protein, so each entry shows the most common genes and DNA. These V and J calls derive from TCRdb rather than the authors' analysis. The sample table lists tens of thousands of distinct CDR3 sequences, 7% to 8% of them with a count of one. The top ten hold about 4.6% of the sample.

Cut back by 6 bases and 6 bases, the V and J ends lie 13 bases apart. From the cysteine through the phenylalanine, the CDR3 covers 13 amino acids. The CDR3 DNA has 39 bases and is translated from base 1. The germline V gene (reference sequence) provides CDR1 MNHEY and CDR2 SMNVEV. What the research found in general, with its limitations: Expanded clones from different subjects shared no identical CDR3 amino acid sequences, which suggests that TCR-beta repertoires were private in all groups. The highest TCR clonal expansion was observed in HAM/TSP patients, whereas the lowest was observed in MS patients, even when compared with healthy controls.

The healthy controls were volunteers from a blood bank in Maryland, USA. For unsorted PBMC libraries, 2 million PBMCs were used after storage in RNAlater at -80 degrees C until RNA extraction. Peripheral blood underwent Ficoll-Hypaque density gradient centrifugation to isolate PBMCs, which were then cryopreserved in liquid nitrogen. Specimen: PBMCs. This chain joins TRBV27 to TRBJ2-3, with TRBD2 as a weak D call on 5 bases. The clonotype comes from a woman aged 40 to 49 in good health. In nucleotides, the sequence is TGTGCCAGCAGGCGGACTGGAGAGGATACGCAGTATTTT. This yields the protein CASRRTGEDTQYF.